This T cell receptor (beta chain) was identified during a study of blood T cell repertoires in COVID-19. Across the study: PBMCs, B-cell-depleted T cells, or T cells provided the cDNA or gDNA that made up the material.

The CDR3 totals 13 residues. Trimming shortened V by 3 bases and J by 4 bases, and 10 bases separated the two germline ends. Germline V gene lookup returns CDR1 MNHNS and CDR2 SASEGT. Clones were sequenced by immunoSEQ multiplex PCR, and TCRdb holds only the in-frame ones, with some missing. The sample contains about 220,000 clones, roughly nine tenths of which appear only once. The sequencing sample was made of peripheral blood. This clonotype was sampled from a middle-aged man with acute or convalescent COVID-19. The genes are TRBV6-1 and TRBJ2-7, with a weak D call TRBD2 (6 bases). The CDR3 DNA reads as TGTGCCAGCAGTGAGGGAGGAGTGTACGAGCAGTACTTC. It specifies CASSEGGVYEQYF.